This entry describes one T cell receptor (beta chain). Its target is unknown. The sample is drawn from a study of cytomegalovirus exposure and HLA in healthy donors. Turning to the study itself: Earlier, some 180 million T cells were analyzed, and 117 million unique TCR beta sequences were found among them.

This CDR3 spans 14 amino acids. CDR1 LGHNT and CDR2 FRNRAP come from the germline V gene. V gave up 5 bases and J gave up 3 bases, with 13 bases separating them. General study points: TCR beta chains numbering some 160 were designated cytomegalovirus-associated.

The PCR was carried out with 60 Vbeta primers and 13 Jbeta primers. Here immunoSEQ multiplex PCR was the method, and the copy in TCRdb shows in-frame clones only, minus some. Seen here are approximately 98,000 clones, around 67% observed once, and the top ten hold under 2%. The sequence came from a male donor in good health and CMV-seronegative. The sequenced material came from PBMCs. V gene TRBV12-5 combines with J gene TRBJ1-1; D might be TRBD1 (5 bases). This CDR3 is CASGPGLGDTEAFF. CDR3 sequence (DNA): TGTGCTAGTGGTCCGGGCTTAGGGGACACTGAAGCTTTCTTT.